This TCR beta chain was recorded in a study of blood T cell repertoires in COVID-19 (dated by TCRdb to between 2020 and 2021). Notes on the research overall: The collaborator samples originated in the United States, Italy and Spain and spanned the acute and convalescent phases of COVID-19. The material from the prospective study consisted of cDNA or gDNA derived from T cells, B-cell-depleted T cells, or PBMCs. Deeply sampled blood TCRbeta repertoires from subjects exposed to, actively infected with, or recovered from COVID-19 were included in the dataset. The repertoires were made available in a free public database intended to serve as a resource for research on the immune response to SARS-CoV-2. The samples were drawn from two sources: the first 160 participants of the ongoing ImmuneRACE study, and 1,254 subjects contributed by 6 global collaborators. Sample metadata almost always included a de-identified subject ID, COVID-19 status, age in years and sex. Where available, HLA class I and class II types were taken from metadata supplied by the sample provider and were not determined by assay-based typing. Broader findings and caveats from the paper: Clinical and demographic metadata were provided uncurated, with the amount varying by source and participant.

Reading from cysteine to phenylalanine, the CDR3 counts 17 amino acids. Only CDR3 DNA is held: 51 bases, read in frame from base 1. The V end gives up 2 bases and the J end 6 bases, leaving 12 bases in the junction not matched to a gene. TCRbeta CDR3 regions were amplified from genomic DNA by means of the immunoSEQ Assay, a bias-controlled multiplex PCR. Per the source publication's procedure: Within the assay, amplification of reference gene primers was used to estimate how many nucleated cells each sample contained. To quantify the absolute abundance of each unique TCRbeta CDR3 rearrangement, sequence reads were collapsed and filtered. For each sample, productive Simpson clonality was calculated by taking the square root of Simpson's diversity index across productive rearrangements. TCRdb obtained this table from immuneACCESS and retained in-frame rearrangements with V and J assigned. These tables miss some clones; where compared with another copy, unresolved V genes account for less than half of the shortfall, and the remainder is unexplained. Clone size and V and J calls were adopted from that table, with D and trimming inferred from the DNA. The sample contains 190,000 or so clones, almost 90% of them found a single time. The top ten hold about 0.58% of the sample.

The collaborating institutions used their own protocols to collect whole blood in K2EDTA tubes. For TCRbeta analysis, collaborator samples were shipped as frozen whole blood, as isolated PBMCs, or as DNA extracted from either sample type. Concerning this clone itself: Its antigen has not been determined. No qualities accompany the bases; no much larger clone lies one base away.

The rearranged chain carries TRBV5-3 and TRBJ2-4; TRBD2 lines up with 9 middle nucleotides. TRBV5-3 is noted as an ORF with a role that remains uncertain. The sequencing input was peripheral blood. This sequence originates from a man aged 50-59 years with acute or convalescent COVID-19. The CDR3 region reads CARSFGAAGGPINIQYF. The nucleotide sequence reads as follows: TGTGCCAGAAGCTTCGGGGCTGCGGGGGGGCCGATAAACATTCAGTACTTC.